The subject of this entry is one TCR beta chain. Its antigen is not identified. The record originates from a study of PD-1 blockade in classical Hodgkin lymphoma. The protocol was immunoSEQ multiplex PCR, while the TCRdb copy is restricted to in-frame clones and leaves out a portion. The repertoire holds about 3,300 clones, with 84% as singletons. V lost 4 bases to trimming and J lost 2 bases; unmatched junction nucleotides: 9. Germline V gives CDR1 MNHEY, CDR2 SVGAGI. The CDR3 is made up of 16 amino acids. Time point given: newly diagnosed, previously untreated cHL patient sample. Negative selection with magnetic separation was used to purify CD4+ T cells from thawed PBMCs. Whole-study results and caveats: Before treatment, TCR diversity in newly diagnosed patients was reportedly lower than in healthy donors.

The gene calls are TRBV6-5 and TRBJ2-7; 9 nucleotides line up with TRBD2. The sequence derives from a human donor with classical Hodgkin lymphoma. The sequenced sample consisted of CD4+ T cells from blood. The chain's CDR3 is CASSSPGLARTYEQYF. For the CDR3, the DNA is TGTGCCAGCAGTTCCCCGGGACTAGCCCGGACCTACGAGCAGTACTTC.